Listed below are T cell receptor beta chains from one sample, sequenced in a study of cytomegalovirus exposure and HLA in healthy donors. Clones were read by immunoSEQ multiplex PCR, and TCRdb kept only the in-frame ones, dropping some. The sample has some 150,000 clones, about four fifths seen once. The specimen sequenced was PBMCs. The origin of the receptors is a woman between 45 and 65 years old in good health and CMV-seronegative. Both conserved end residues are trimmed from each CDR3.

11	TRBV19	TRBJ1-2	ASSLRTDYGYT
14	TRBV10-2	TRBJ2-1	ASSEQGARIRDEQF
12	TRBV7-2	TRBJ2-3	ASSQGMYSSTQY
13	TRBV11-2	TRBJ2-7	ASSWGRLRVNEQY
10	TRBV29-1	TRBJ2-5	SVGLAQETQY
14	TRBV9	TRBJ2-3	ASSVVGGGSTDTQY
12	TRBV9	TRBJ1-1	ASSESGRATEAF
12	TRBV2	TRBJ2-5	ASSWTGGQETQY
12	TRBV2	TRBJ1-2	ASSEGQGYYGYT
13	TRBV5-5	TRBJ2-7	ASSSGPPGRGEQY
12	TRBV5-5	TRBJ1-1	ASSLDSLNTEAF
12	TRBV9	TRBJ1-1	ASSVGSIRTEAF
13	TRBV5-1	TRBJ2-3	ASSLARAGPDTQY
13	TRBV19	TRBJ1-2	ASSMETGARLSYT
13	TRBV19	TRBJ1-4	ASSHFGGAAEKLF
14	TRBV7-9	TRBJ2-1	ASSFLGASGRGEQF
8	TRBV2	TRBJ1-2	ADSEDGYT
14	TRBV5-4	TRBJ2-7	ASSLGGGSTSYEQY
13	TRBV5-4	TRBJ2-7	ASSPGTSGTYEQY
13	TRBV7-2	TRBJ1-6	ASSRRQGFHSPLH
12	TRBV19	TRBJ1-4	ASRPQGTNEKLF
17	TRBV5-1	TRBJ2-7	ASSLVGESGTGGIYEQY
11	TRBV10-3	TRBJ2-7	AISEGAQYEQY
10	TRBV7-9	TRBJ2-3	SSSFLTDTQY
11	TRBV6-5	TRBJ1-1	ASCGRGYTEAF
13	TRBV11-3	TRBJ2-5	ASSFTGGGEETQY
10	TRBV19	TRBJ2-1	ASWDSYNEQF